This T cell receptor beta chain was identified in a study of regulatory T cells in long-lasting Graves disease. Described time point: newly diagnosed GD, antithyroid drugs for less than 3 months. Preparation of the TCR library used RNA extracted from PBMCs. Tubes containing EDTA received roughly 9 milliliters of drawn peripheral blood. With iRepertoire HTBI primers and Arm-PCR of CDR3 regions, TCR beta libraries were built. From the multiplex PCR reads, TCRdb called clonotypes with MiXCR, one entry per CDR3 protein. The table shows some 500,000 distinct CDR3 sequences, with approximately 13% occurring only once. This clonotype was counted a few times. These data are also associated with another study on T cells in Graves' hyperthyroidism and ophthalmopathy.

Here the sequenced sample was peripheral blood mononuclear cells (PBMCs), taken at new diagnosis, from a patient treated with antithyroid drugs. This receptor was taken from a man aged 30 to 45 with Graves disease.

Here the CDR3 reads CSATLSGNEQFF. The CDR3 DNA follows: TGCAGTGCTACCCTCTCGGGCAATGAGCAGTTCTTC. J is TRBJ2-1 and V is TRBV20-1; D call uncertain. Looked up from germline, CDR1 is DFQATT and CDR2 is SNEGSKA (reference sequence). There are 12 residues in the CDR3. V was cut by 4 bases and J by 6 bases, with 10 bases left in between.